This TCR beta chain was identified during a study of preoperative IRX-2 immunotherapy in early breast cancer. Concerning this clone: Other DNA sequences in this specimen translate into the identical CDR3.

Repertoires were generated with immunoSEQ multiplex PCR, while TCRdb's copy carries only in-frame clones and drops some. The data hold about 98,000 clones, with 75% to 90% observed a single time. Trimming left V 6 bases short and J 0 bases short, with 11 bases between. There are 13 residues in the CDR3. Germline assignment: CDR1 SQVTM and CDR2 ANQGSEA. Regarding treatment: preoperative locoregional IRX-2 cytokine immunotherapy. Samples came from a phase Ib trial of preoperative locoregional IRX-2 cytokine immunotherapy. The chain uses TRBV29-1 and TRBJ1-1; D ambiguous. The material was tumor tissue, obtained after IRX-2 immunotherapy. The TCR sequence derives from a human donor with breast cancer. CDR3 residues: CSVVRTVNTEAFF. The CDR3 DNA reads TGCAGCGTCGTGAGGACGGTGAACACTGAAGCTTTCTTT. The full variable domain, with the rest looked up from reference TRBV29-1 and TRBJ1-1, is SAVISQKPSRDICQRGTSLTIQCQVDSQVTMMFWYRQQPGQSLTLIATANQGSEATYESGFVIDKFPISRPNLTFSTLTVSNMSPEDSSIYLCSVVRTVNTEAFFGQGTRLTVV.